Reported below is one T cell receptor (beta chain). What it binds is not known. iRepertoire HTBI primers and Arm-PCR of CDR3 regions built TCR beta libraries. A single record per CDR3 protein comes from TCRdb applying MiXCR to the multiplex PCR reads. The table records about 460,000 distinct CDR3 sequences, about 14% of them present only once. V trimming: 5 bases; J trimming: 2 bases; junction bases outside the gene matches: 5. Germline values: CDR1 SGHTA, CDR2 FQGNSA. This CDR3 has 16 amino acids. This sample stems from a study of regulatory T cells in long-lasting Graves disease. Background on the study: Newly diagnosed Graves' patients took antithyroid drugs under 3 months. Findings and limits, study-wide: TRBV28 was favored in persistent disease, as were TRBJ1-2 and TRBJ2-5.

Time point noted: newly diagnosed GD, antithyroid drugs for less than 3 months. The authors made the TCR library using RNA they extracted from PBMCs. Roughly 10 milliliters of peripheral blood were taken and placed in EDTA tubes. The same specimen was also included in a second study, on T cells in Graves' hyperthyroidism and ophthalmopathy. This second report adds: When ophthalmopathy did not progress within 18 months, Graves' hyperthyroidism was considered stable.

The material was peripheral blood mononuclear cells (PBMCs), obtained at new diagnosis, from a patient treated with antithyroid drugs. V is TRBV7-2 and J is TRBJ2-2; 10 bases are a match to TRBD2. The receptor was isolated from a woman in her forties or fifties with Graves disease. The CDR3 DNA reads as TGTGCCAGCAGCCTAGGACTAGCGGTAAACACCGGGGAGCTGTTTTTT. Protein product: CASSLGLAVNTGELFF.